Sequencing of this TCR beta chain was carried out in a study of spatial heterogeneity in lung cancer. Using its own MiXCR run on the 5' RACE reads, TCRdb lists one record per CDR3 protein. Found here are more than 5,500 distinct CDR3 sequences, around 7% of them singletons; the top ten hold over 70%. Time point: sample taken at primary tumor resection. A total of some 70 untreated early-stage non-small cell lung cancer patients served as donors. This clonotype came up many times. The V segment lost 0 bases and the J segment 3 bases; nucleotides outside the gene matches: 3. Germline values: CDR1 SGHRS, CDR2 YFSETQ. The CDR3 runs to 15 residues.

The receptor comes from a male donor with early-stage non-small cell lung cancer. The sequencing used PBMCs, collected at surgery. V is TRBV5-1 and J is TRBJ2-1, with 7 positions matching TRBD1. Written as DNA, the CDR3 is TGCGCCAGCAGCTTGGAGGGACAGAACTACAATGAGCAGTTCTTC. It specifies CASSLEGQNYNEQFF.